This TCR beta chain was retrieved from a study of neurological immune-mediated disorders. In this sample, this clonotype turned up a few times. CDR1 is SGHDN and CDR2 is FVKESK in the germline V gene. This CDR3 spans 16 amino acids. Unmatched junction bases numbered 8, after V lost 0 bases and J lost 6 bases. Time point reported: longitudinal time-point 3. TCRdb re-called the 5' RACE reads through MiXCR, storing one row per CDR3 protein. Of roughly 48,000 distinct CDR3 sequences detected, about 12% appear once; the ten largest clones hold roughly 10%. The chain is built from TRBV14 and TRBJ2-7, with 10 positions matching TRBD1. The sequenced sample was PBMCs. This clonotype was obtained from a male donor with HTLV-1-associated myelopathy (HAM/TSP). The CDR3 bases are TGTGCCAGCAGCCAAGAAGGGGGACAGGGGACTTTCGAGCAGTACTTC. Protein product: CASSQEGGQGTFEQYF.